This entry concerns a single T cell receptor (beta chain). Antigen unknown. This sample was taken from a study of radiotherapy plus CTLA-4 blockade in lung cancer. Regarding the study as a whole: Reportedly, early blood T cell clone dynamics best predicted response, with interferon-beta. Clones derived from tumor TCRs expanded in blood after radiotherapy plus ipilimumab.

The CDR3 extends over 15 amino acids. Trimming took off 5 bases at V and 2 bases at J, with 13 bases between the two ends. Per the germline V gene, CDR1 is SGHVS and CDR2 is FNYEAQ. Repertoires were generated with immunoSEQ multiplex PCR, while TCRdb's copy carries only in-frame clones and drops some. This table has around 78,000 clones, about 79% appearing once. This sequence was found in a human donor with non-small cell lung cancer who had a partial response to radiotherapy plus ipilimumab. Some clones in this sample may be carry-over from other donors' samples. This rearrangement joins TRBV7-6 to TRBJ1-5, with D perhaps matching TRBD1 (6 bases). The sample was peripheral blood, taken from a patient treated with radiotherapy plus ipilimumab. This chain's CDR3 is CASSQGGLGNQPQHF. The CDR3 region has the DNA TGTGCCAGCAGCCAAGGGGGTCTCGGCAATCAGCCCCAGCATTTT.